A selection of T cell receptor beta chains follows, all from one sample in a study of T cells after yellow fever vaccination. TCRdb reprocessed the 5' RACE reads via MiXCR and lists one record per CDR3 protein. Of fewer than 350,000 distinct CDR3 sequences listed, roughly 8.7% are singletons. Sequences were derived from PBMCs, sampled on the day of the first yellow fever vaccination. Receptor source: a man younger than 35 who received the YFV17D yellow fever vaccine. Both conserved end residues are part of each CDR3. D genes are given only for firm matches. Rows give clone size only sometimes, using once, few, many, or a class for an expanded clone.

D gene	V gene	clone size	J gene	CDR3 protein	CDR3 DNA
.	TRBV12-3/TRBV12-4	many	TRBJ2-7	CASSLRVAHEQYF	TGTGCCAGCAGTCTCAGGGTTGCTCACGAGCAGTACTTC
.	TRBV6-5	.	TRBJ1-4	CASSYSMLGRVGEKLFF	TGTGCCAGCAGTTACTCGATGTTAGGGAGGGTCGGGGAAAAACTGTTTTTT
.	TRBV4-1	.	TRBJ2-5	CASSQEVVVGETQYF	TGCGCCAGCAGCCAAGAAGTGGTGGTGGGAGAGACCCAGTACTTC
.	TRBV20-1	.	TRBJ1-5	CSALKDSNQPQHF	TGCAGTGCTCTCAAGGATAGCAATCAGCCCCAGCATTTT
.	TRBV5-1	few	TRBJ1-4	CASSLDKPAEKLFF	TGCGCCAGCAGCTTGGACAAGCCTGCCGAAAAACTGTTTTTT
TRBD1	TRBV12-3/TRBV12-4	.	TRBJ2-5	CASSSLGQGGQETQYF	TGTGCCAGCAGTTCCCTAGGACAGGGGGGGCAAGAGACCCAGTACTTC
.	TRBV5-1	.	TRBJ1-6	CASSPGLYNSPLHF	TGCGCCAGCAGCCCGGGGCTCTATAATTCACCCCTCCACTTT
.	TRBV12-3/TRBV12-4	many	TRBJ1-6	CASSLGQPSSPLHF	TGTGCCAGCAGTTTAGGGCAGCCTAGTTCACCCCTCCACTTT
.	TRBV12-3/TRBV12-4	.	TRBJ1-5	CASSLGPGQPQHF	TGTGCCAGCAGTTTGGGGCCAGGTCAGCCCCAGCATTTT
.	TRBV5-6	.	TRBJ2-7	CASGRAYEQYF	TGTGCCAGCGGGCGGGCCTACGAGCAGTACTTC
.	TRBV5-6	many	TRBJ2-3	CASSLGPPEDWGTDTQYF	TGTGCCAGCAGCTTGGGTCCCCCCGAGGACTGGGGCACAGATACGCAGTATTTT
.	TRBV20-1	few	TRBJ2-7	CSASVAPGREQYF	TGCAGTGCTAGTGTAGCTCCCGGACGGGAGCAGTACTTC
.	TRBV4-1	many	TRBJ1-4	CASSQGAGVTGKLFF	TGCGCCAGCAGCCAAGGTGCAGGGGTTACGGGAAAACTGTTTTTT
TRBD1	TRBV7-3	many	TRBJ1-2	CASSLTGGTGEDYGYTF	TGTGCCAGCAGCTTAACTGGGGGGACAGGGGAGGACTATGGCTACACCTTC
TRBD1	TRBV5-1	.	TRBJ2-5	CASSFRQGRQETQYF	TGCGCCAGCAGCTTCCGACAGGGACGCCAAGAGACCCAGTACTTC
.	TRBV4-3	once	TRBJ2-6	CASSYRWNTGANVLTF	TGCGCCAGCAGCTACCGATGGAACACTGGGGCCAACGTCCTGACTTTC
TRBD1	TRBV3-1	.	TRBJ2-5	CASSQRTGREETQYF	TGTGCCAGCAGCCAAAGGACAGGGCGCGAGGAGACCCAGTACTTC
.	TRBV15	.	TRBJ1-1	CATGVLNTEAFF	TGTGCCACCGGAGTTCTAAACACTGAAGCTTTCTTT
TRBD1	TRBV5-4	few	TRBJ2-5	CASNRQGQETQYF	TGTGCCAGCAATAGACAGGGGCAAGAGACCCAGTACTTC
.	TRBV28	few	TRBJ1-5	CASSDMETLNWQPQHF	TGTGCCAGCAGCGACATGGAGACCCTAAATTGGCAGCCCCAGCATTTT
.	TRBV20-1	.	TRBJ2-5	CSARDPLRQETQYF	TGCAGTGCTAGAGATCCTCTCCGCCAAGAGACCCAGTACTTC
.	TRBV6-1	few	TRBJ2-5	CASSPRMGETQYF	TGTGCCAGCAGTCCTAGGATGGGGGAGACCCAGTACTTC
.	TRBV4-2	few	TRBJ1-2	CASSQVSTGVGGYTF	TGTGCCAGCAGCCAAGTCTCTACGGGGGTGGGAGGCTACACCTTC
.	TRBV6-2/TRBV6-3	few	TRBJ1-1	CASSYGGRNTEAFF	TGTGCCAGCAGTTACGGGGGACGGAACACTGAAGCTTTCTTT
TRBD1	TRBV24-1	few	TRBJ2-3	CATSEPGQGTDTQYF	TGTGCCACCAGTGAACCGGGACAGGGGACAGATACGCAGTATTTT
TRBD1	TRBV12-3/TRBV12-4	many	TRBJ2-5	CASRGTEQETQYF	TGTGCCAGCAGAGGGACAGAGCAAGAGACCCAGTACTTC
.	TRBV7-9	many	TRBJ2-1	CASSLGGEQFF	TGTGCCAGCAGTTTAGGTGGTGAGCAGTTCTTC
.	TRBV3-1	.	TRBJ2-2	CASSPRPTVGELFF	TGTGCCAGCAGCCCGCGACCCACAGTAGGGGAGCTGTTTTTT
.	TRBV11-2	many	TRBJ2-5	CASSWRTTQETQYF	TGTGCCAGCAGCTGGAGGACCACCCAAGAGACCCAGTACTTC